Listed below are T cell receptor beta chains from one sample, sequenced in a study of cytomegalovirus exposure and HLA in healthy donors. Assay used: immunoSEQ multiplex PCR; TCRdb lists only in-frame clones, some missing. In the table there are around 130,000 clones, 75% to 90% of which are singletons. Material: PBMCs. All receptors come from a man aged 25 to 45 in good health and CMV-seronegative. The CDR3 runs from the conserved cysteine through the conserved F or W. D genes are given only for firm matches. Some rows have no size entry. The others give once, few or many, or a class for an expanded clone.

NA	TRBD1	TRBV7-2	TRBJ1-1	TGTGCCAGCAGCTTGAACAGGGGGCCTGACACTGAAGCTTTCTTT	CASSLNRGPDTEAFF
few	NA	TRBV9	TRBJ2-3	TGTGCCAGCACGCCCCGGACATTGGGCACAGATACGCAGTATTTT	CASTPRTLGTDTQYF
few	TRBD2	TRBV2	TRBJ2-1	TGTGCCAGCAGTGATGGGCGGGGGGCATACAATGAGCAGTTCTTC	CASSDGRGAYNEQFF
NA	TRBD1	TRBV6-1	TRBJ1-5	TGTGCCAGCAGTGACGGAGGAGGGGGCAAACAGCCCCAGCATTTT	CASSDGGGGKQPQHF
NA	NA	TRBV28	TRBJ1-5	TGTGCCAGCGTGGCAGGAGGGTTACAGCCCCAGCATTTT	CASVAGGLQPQHF
NA	NA	TRBV19	TRBJ1-2	TGTGCCAGTAGCGCCACAGCAATAGCTAACTATGGCTACACCTTC	CASSATAIANYGYTF
NA	TRBD1	TRBV5-8	TRBJ1-2	TGTCAGGGGGCAGGTGGCTACACCTTC	CQGAGGYTF
NA	TRBD2	TRBV5-4	TRBJ2-5	TGTGCCAGCAGCCCGGGGACTAGCGGGTTCCGAGAGACCCAGTACTTC	CASSPGTSGFRETQYF
NA	TRBD1	TRBV5-1	TRBJ1-2	TGCGCCAGCAGCTCGACAGGGGCGAGAAACTATGGCTACACCTTC	CASSSTGARNYGYTF
NA	TRBD2	TRBV9	TRBJ2-2	TGTGCCAGCAGCGTAGCTGGGAGCGGGGCGTGGACCGGGGAGCTGTTTTTT	CASSVAGSGAWTGELFF
NA	NA	TRBV6-6	TRBJ1-3	TGTGCCAGCAGCCCCAGCGGGGGAAACACCATATATTTT	CASSPSGGNTIYF
NA	TRBD1	TRBV2	TRBJ1-2	TGTGCCAGCAGGGGTACCGGGACAGGGAAAGGCTACACCTTC	CASRGTGTGKGYTF
few	TRBD2	TRBV5-3	TRBJ2-1	TGTGCCAGAAGCTTGTTCCTCCTAGCGGGGGTTTACAATGAGCAGTTCTTC	CARSLFLLAGVYNEQFF
NA	NA	TRBV7-2	TRBJ2-3	TGTGCCAGCAGCTTATCTGGAGGGGGGGCAGATACGCAGTATTTT	CASSLSGGGADTQYF
NA	NA	TRBV10-2	TRBJ2-6	TGCGCCAGCAGTTCAGGGGTGGGGGCCAACGGCCTGACTTTC	CASSSGVGANGLTF
NA	TRBD1	TRBV5-1	TRBJ1-2	TGCGCCAGCAGCTGGGGGACAGGGATTACCTATGGCTACACCTTC	CASSWGTGITYGYTF
NA	NA	TRBV14	TRBJ1-2	TGTGCCAGCAGCCAAGTAAACTATGGCTACACCTTC	CASSQVNYGYTF
NA	NA	TRBV5-1	TRBJ1-2	TGCGCCAGCAGCTTCGGGACAAGAACGGATGGCTACACCTTC	CASSFGTRTDGYTF
NA	TRBD1	TRBV5-1	TRBJ1-4	TGCGCCAGCAGCTTGGTTACAGGGGGGAATGAAAAACTGTTTTTT	CASSLVTGGNEKLFF
NA	NA	TRBV5-4	TRBJ2-7	TGTGCCAGCAGCTTGCGCGGGGAATCCTACGAGCAGTACTTC	CASSLRGESYEQYF
NA	NA	TRBV7-2	TRBJ1-1	TGTGCCAGCAGCTTTGGCGGCCTATTTAAGAACACTGAAGCTTTCTTT	CASSFGGLFKNTEAFF
NA	TRBD1	TRBV7-6	TRBJ2-2	TGTGCCAGCGGGACAGGGGAGAACGGGGAGCTGTTTTTT	CASGTGENGELFF
NA	TRBD1	TRBV15	TRBJ1-5	TGTGCCACCAGCACGGGACAGGGGGCCCAGCCCCAGCATTTT	CATSTGQGAQPQHF
NA	NA	TRBV4-2	TRBJ2-5	TGTGCCAGCAGCCAAGCGGGGGTACGGGAAGAGACCCAGTACTTC	CASSQAGVREETQYF
NA	NA	TRBV14	TRBJ2-7	TGTGCCAGCAGCCAACGATCCTACCCCTACGAGCAGTACTTC	CASSQRSYPYEQYF
NA	TRBD1	TRBV7-2	TRBJ2-2	TGTGCCAGCAGCTTACAGGGACCGAGGACAGGGAACACCGGGGAGCTGTTTTTT	CASSLQGPRTGNTGELFF
NA	NA	TRBV9	TRBJ2-1	TGTGCCAGCAGCGTATACGAGGGGGCCTACAATGAGCAGTTCTTC	CASSVYEGAYNEQFF
NA	NA	TRBV29-1	TRBJ2-6	TGCAGCGTGGGGTTCTCTGGGGCCAACGGCCTGACTTTC	CSVGFSGANGLTF
NA	TRBD2	TRBV4-1	TRBJ2-5	TGCGCCAGCAGCCAAGGCGCTAGCGGAGAGACCCAGTACTTC	CASSQGASGETQYF
NA	NA	TRBV6-1	TRBJ1-2	TGTGCCAGCAGTGTCCAGGGAGGGTCTAACTATGGCTACACCTTC	CASSVQGGSNYGYTF
few	NA	TRBV9	TRBJ1-1	TGTGCCAGCAGCGCGTCCAGCGGAGGAATGGCTTTCTTT	CASSASSGGMAFF
NA	TRBD1	TRBV2	TRBJ1-2	TGTGCCAGCACTCCGTCGACAGGGTTTAACTATGGCTACACCTTC	CASTPSTGFNYGYTF
NA	TRBD2	TRBV25-1	TRBJ2-3	TGTGCCAGCAGTGACCCCGGACCGGGAGGTACGCAGTATTTT	CASSDPGPGGTQYF
NA	NA	TRBV6-5	TRBJ1-6	TGTGCCAGCAGTTACTCGACGGGTCACTCACCCCTCCACTTT	CASSYSTGHSPLHF
NA	NA	TRBV19	TRBJ2-7	TGTGCCAGTAGTCTCCTCCGGGGGGCGGCCTCCTACGAGCAGTACTTC	CASSLLRGAASYEQYF
NA	NA	TRBV2	TRBJ1-5	TGTGCCAGCAGTTTAGAAAGCAATCAGCCCCAGCATTTT	CASSLESNQPQHF
NA	NA	TRBV5-1	TRBJ2-7	TGCGCCAGCAGCTTGGTACCACAGGGTACCTACGAGCAGTACTTC	CASSLVPQGTYEQYF
NA	NA	TRBV11-3	TRBJ1-1	TGTGCCAGCAGCTTTGACTTGAACACTGAAGCTTTCTTT	CASSFDLNTEAFF
NA	NA	TRBV18	TRBJ1-6	TGTGCCAGCTCACCACCGGGCAGGGGCATTGATTCACCCCTCCACTTT	CASSPPGRGIDSPLHF
NA	NA	TRBV18	TRBJ2-7	TGTGCCAGCTCACCGGACAGCCGCAGCTCCTACGAGCAGTACTTC	CASSPDSRSSYEQYF
once	NA	TRBV10-2	TRBJ2-7	TGCGCCAGCAGCGAACCCATTGAGGCCGAGCAGTACTTC	CASSEPIEAEQYF
NA	TRBD2	TRBV5-1	TRBJ2-5	TGCGCCAGCAGCCCAGGACTAGCGGGGTTGGAGACCCAGTACTTC	CASSPGLAGLETQYF
NA	NA	TRBV27	TRBJ1-1	TGTGCCAGCAGTTTGGGGGGGGGTTTCACTGAAGCTTTCTTT	CASSLGGGFTEAFF
NA	NA	TRBV6-6	TRBJ2-2	TGTGCCAGCAGTTACTCAGGGGAGAACACCGGGGAGCTGTTTTTT	CASSYSGENTGELFF
NA	TRBD2	TRBV7-7	TRBJ2-2	TGTGCCAGCTCTTTAACGGGAGGGAACACCGGGGAGCTGTTTTTT	CASSLTGGNTGELFF
NA	TRBD1	TRBV2	TRBJ1-2	TGTGCCAGCAGTGGGGACAGGGGGCAAAATGGCTACACCTTC	CASSGDRGQNGYTF
NA	NA	TRBV6-5	TRBJ1-2	TGTGCCAGCAGCGACAGAGTGGATGGCTACACCTTC	CASSDRVDGYTF
NA	NA	TRBV11-2	TRBJ1-4	TGTGCCAGCAGCTTAAACAGGGTCTCGGAAAAACTGTTTTTT	CASSLNRVSEKLFF
once	NA	TRBV6-5	TRBJ2-7	TGTGCCAGCACCCACGGGGGACAGCGAGCCTACGAGCAGTACTTC	CASTHGGQRAYEQYF
NA	NA	TRBV2	TRBJ2-6	TGTGCCAGCAGCCAACAGGGTAGAGCCAACGGCCTGACTTTC	CASSQQGRANGLTF
NA	TRBD1	TRBV9	TRBJ2-2	TGTGCCAGCAGCGCCGTACAGGGGGCTTTCACCGGGGAGCTGTTTTTT	CASSAVQGAFTGELFF
NA	NA	TRBV5-6	TRBJ1-6	TGTGCCAGCAGCTCTAGGGACCGGGACACCTATAATTCACCCCTCCACTTT	CASSSRDRDTYNSPLHF
few	NA	TRBV11-3	TRBJ1-2	TGTGCCAGCAGCTTAGTATCGGGGGAAGGCTACACCTTC	CASSLVSGEGYTF
NA	TRBD1	TRBV28	TRBJ1-2	TGTGCCAGCAGTTCCCCAGGGGGGAGAGATTCGCGCTATGGCTACACCTTC	CASSSPGGRDSRYGYTF
NA	TRBD1	TRBV10-3	TRBJ2-2	TGTGCCATCGGACAGGGGGCCGGGGAGCTGTTTTTT	CAIGQGAGELFF
NA	NA	TRBV5-4	TRBJ2-3	TGTGCCAGCAGATCCGATCTAGGACGGGAGAGCACAGATACGCAGTATTTT	CASRSDLGRESTDTQYF
NA	TRBD1	TRBV19	TRBJ2-1	TGTGCCAGTAGGGGGACAGGGAGGTACAATGAGCAGTTCTTC	CASRGTGRYNEQFF
NA	TRBD2	TRBV4-3	TRBJ2-5	TGCGCCAGCAGCCAACGGACTAGCGGGGGGGCGACAGAGACCCAGTACTTC	CASSQRTSGGATETQYF
NA	NA	TRBV6-1	TRBJ1-5	TGTGCCGCCATGGGGAGTCAGCCCCAGCATTTT	CAAMGSQPQHF